One sample yielded the 32 T cell receptor beta chains listed below, sequenced in a study of shared clonotypes between healthy human individuals. Clones were read by immunoSEQ multiplex PCR, and TCRdb kept only the in-frame ones, dropping some. This sample yields 800,000 or so clones, of which approximately 97% are seen a single time; approximately 0.2% belongs to the top ten. The naive CD8 population came from CD45RO-negative cells selected for CCR7, without terminally differentiated effector memory CD45RA+ cells. Material: naive CD8+ T cells sorted from blood. All receptors derive from a man aged 30 to 39 in good health.

CDR3 loop: CASSLGGLPSRTGELFF. In DNA form, the CDR3 reads TGTGCCAGCAGTTTGGGAGGGCTCCCAAGTCGCACCGGGGAGCTGTTTTTT. The V and J genes are TRBV27 and TRBJ2-2; 7 bases fit TRBD2. The CDR3 is made up of 17 amino acids. Germline lookup yields CDR1 MNHEY and CDR2 SMNVEV (reference sequence). V was clipped by 3 bases and J by 4 bases; unmatched bases: 11.

J is TRBJ2-5 and V is TRBV27; TRBD2 might be the D (6 bases). The germline V gene has CDR1 MNHEY and CDR2 SMNVEV (reference sequence). The V and J ends lost 2 bases and 2 bases respectively, with 9 bases between them. The CDR3 totals 14 residues. The CDR3 protein is CASSLGGRQETQYF. DNA of the CDR3: TGTGCCAGCAGTTTAGGAGGGCGTCAAGAGACCCAGTACTTC.

The J gene is TRBJ2-1, the V gene TRBV10-1; D is uncertain. Trimming stripped 4 bases from V and 4 bases from J, with 17 bases between. This CDR3 region has 16 residues. Germline values: CDR1 WNHNN, CDR2 SYGVQD (reference sequence). DNA for the CDR3: TGCGCCAGCAGTGTCGGAGTGGCGCCCCCTTACAATGAGCAGTTCTTC. Translated, it gives CASSVGVAPPYNEQFF.

The genes are TRBV9 and TRBJ2-1, with 10 positions matching TRBD2. Germline loops: CDR1 SGDLS, CDR2 YYNGEE. The junction had 14 bases not matched to a gene; V was cut back by 1 base and J by 7 bases. The CDR3 loop spans 18 amino acids. The CDR3 nucleotides are TGTGCCAGCAGCGTAAGGCTAGCGGGAGCCACCCCTATAAATGAGCAGTTCTTC. Translated, it gives CASSVRLAGATPINEQFF.

V usage is TRBV7-2 and J usage is TRBJ1-1; D uncertain. V was trimmed by 3 bases and J by 4 bases, leaving 12 bases between them. The germline V gene has CDR1 SGHTA and CDR2 FQGNSA. CDR3 length equals 14 residues. The CDR3: CASSFWESGTEAFF. The CDR3 nucleotides are TGTGCCAGCAGCTTTTGGGAGAGTGGCACTGAAGCTTTCTTT.

The chain carries TRBV28 and TRBJ2-7; D perhaps matches TRBD1 (6 bases). V was clipped by 6 bases and J by 2 bases, with 14 bases between them. The CDR3 has 14 amino acids. Germline CDR1 and CDR2: MDHEN and SYDVKM. The CDR3 loop reads CASSPHRATYEQYF. The CDR3 DNA follows: TGTGCCAGCAGCCCCCACAGGGCCACCTACGAGCAGTACTTC.

This chain connects TRBV5-4 to TRBJ2-7; D is perhaps TRBD2 (5 bases). CDR3 length: 15 amino acids. CDR1 is SGHNT, CDR2 YYREEE, per germline (reference sequence). Trimming stripped 4 bases from V and 2 bases from J, with 16 bases between. Here the CDR3 reads CASSPARQRAYEQYF. The CDR3 DNA follows: TGTGCCAGCAGCCCCGCCCGCCAGAGGGCCTACGAGCAGTACTTC.

The chain has TRBV5-4 and TRBJ2-5; 9 nucleotides match TRBD2. Per the germline V gene, CDR1 is SGHNT and CDR2 is YYREEE (reference sequence). The V and J ends lost 2 bases and 5 bases, in that order; junction bases with no gene match: 4. The CDR3 spans 14 residues. The CDR3 is CASSFAGGLETQYF. As DNA, the CDR3 is TGTGCCAGCAGCTTTGCGGGAGGGCTGGAGACCCAGTACTTC.

The genes are TRBV13 and TRBJ2-3; no clear D. CDR3 length equals 14 residues. Trimming shortened V by 6 bases and J by 0 bases, and 10 bases separated the two germline ends. Germline-derived CDR1 and CDR2 are PRHDT and FYEKMQ (reference sequence). CDR3 region: CASSSRLSTDTQYF. The CDR3 bases are TGTGCCAGCAGTTCCCGGCTCAGCACAGATACGCAGTATTTT.

The chain recombines TRBV12-5 with TRBJ2-1, with TRBD1 identical over 11 bases. The germline CDR1 and CDR2 sequences are LGHNT and FRNRAP. The CDR3 runs to 16 residues. With V trimmed by 1 base and J by 3 bases, 2 bases remained unmatched. The CDR3: CASGLDGTGGYNEQFF. The CDR3 DNA is TGTGCTAGTGGTTTGGATGGGACAGGGGGCTACAATGAGCAGTTCTTC.

The chain employs TRBV5-4 and TRBJ2-7; TRBD1 matches 10 bases. Germline lookup yields CDR1 SGHNT and CDR2 YYREEE (reference sequence). There are 13 residues in the CDR3. The V and J ends lost 6 bases and 5 bases, in that order; junction bases with no gene match: 5. This chain's CDR3 is CASTTGGLDEQYF. The CDR3 DNA reads TGTGCCAGCACGACAGGGGGCTTGGACGAGCAGTACTTC.

The gene calls are TRBV9 and TRBJ1-2, with a weak D call TRBD1 (5 bases). In germline, CDR1 is SGDLS, CDR2 YYNGEE. The CDR3 extends over 15 amino acids. V dropped 3 bases and J dropped 3 bases, with 15 bases sitting between them. The CDR3 sequence: CASSALAGRYYGYTF. The CDR3, as DNA: TGTGCCAGCAGCGCACTTGCGGGGCGGTACTATGGCTACACCTTC.

This clone has just one count. This chain connects TRBV7-9 to TRBJ2-7, with 10 bases matching TRBD2. From germline, CDR1 is SEHNR and CDR2 FQNEAQ (reference sequence). V shed 0 bases and J 4 bases; nucleotides not matched to a gene: 9. This CDR3 has 17 amino acids. CDR3: CASSLAGSGLAWYEQYF. As DNA, the CDR3 is TGTGCCAGCAGCTTAGCTGGGTCGGGACTAGCGTGGTACGAGCAGTACTTC.

The chain uses TRBV19 and TRBJ2-2; TRBD1 aligns across 7 bases. V was clipped by 4 bases and J by 7 bases; unmatched bases: 6. The germline V gene encodes CDR1 LNHDA and CDR2 SQIVND (reference sequence). The CDR3 is 14 residues long. CDR3 residues: CASSTGTVIGELFF. CDR3 DNA sequence: TGTGCCAGTAGTACCGGGACAGTCATCGGGGAGCTGTTTTTT.

The chain combines TRBV27 with TRBJ2-3; D is perhaps TRBD1 (6 bases). V dropped 7 bases and J dropped 3 bases, with 8 bases sitting between them. This CDR3 has 12 residues. Looked up from germline, CDR1 is MNHEY and CDR2 is SMNVEV (reference sequence). The CDR3 here is CASKTGTDTQYF. The CDR3 nucleotides read TGTGCCAGCAAAACAGGGACAGATACGCAGTATTTT.

The chain uses TRBV7-9 and TRBJ2-7; 9 nucleotides align to TRBD1. The CDR3 contains 17 residues. V gave up 5 bases and J gave up 0 bases; unmatched junction bases: 11. Germline lookup yields CDR1 SEHNR and CDR2 FQNEAQ (reference sequence). In DNA, the CDR3 is TGTGCCAGCAGCGGCCAAAAGCTGGGACAGGGCTCCTACGAGCAGTACTTC. It translates to CASSGQKLGQGSYEQYF.

The chain joins TRBV7-9 to TRBJ2-1; 11 bases are a match to TRBD2. CDR1 SEHNR and CDR2 FQNEAQ come from the germline V gene (reference sequence). V dropped 5 bases and J dropped 10; count of bases not matched to a gene: 13. This CDR3 comprises 16 residues. CDR3 sequence (DNA): TGTGCCAGCAGCCGGTCCTCGGGACTAGCGGCGGACGAGCAGTTCTTC. Its translation: CASSRSSGLAADEQFF.

The chain couples TRBV15 to TRBJ2-1; D possibly corresponds to TRBD1 (6 bases). CDR1 and CDR2 from the germline V gene are LNHNV and YYDKDF (reference sequence). CDR3 size: 16 residues. The V end was cut by 3 bases, the J end by 6 bases, with 18 bases between. DNA of the CDR3: TGTGCCACCAGCAGCCCAGGGGATATGTTAGTCAATGAGCAGTTCTTC. Translated: CATSSPGDMLVNEQFF.

This clone was seen just once. The genes are TRBV5-1 and TRBJ1-3, with 7 bases that match TRBD1. Germline CDR1 and CDR2: SGHRS and YFSETQ. V lost 0 bases to trimming and J lost 4 bases; unmatched junction nucleotides: 7. CDR3 length: 16 residues. CDR3 residues: CASSLGDRESGNTIYF. The CDR3 coding sequence is TGCGCCAGCAGCTTGGGGGACAGAGAGTCAGGAAACACCATATATTTT.

Remarks on this clone: In the same sample, other DNA sequences code for this CDR3. V and J are TRBV7-9 and TRBJ2-7; possible D gene TRBD1, 6 bases. The CDR3 consists of 13 residues. The V and J ends lost 3 bases and 3 bases respectively, with 9 bases between them. Germline values: CDR1 SEHNR, CDR2 FQNEAQ (reference sequence). The CDR3 DNA reads TGTGCCAGCAGCTTCGGGACACTCTACGAGCAGTACTTC. Protein: CASSFGTLYEQYF. The whole variable domain, remainder taken from reference TRBV7-9 and TRBJ2-7, is DTGVSQNPRHKITKRGQNVTFRCDPISEHNRLYWYRQTLGQGPEFLTYFQNEAQLEKSRLLSDRFSAERPKGSFSTLEIQRTEQGDSAMYLCASSFGTLYEQYFGPGTRLTVT.

The CDR3 sequence: CAWDEGISNQPQHF. In DNA form, the CDR3 reads TGTGCCTGGGATGAAGGGATTAGCAATCAGCCCCAGCATTTT. The V gene is TRBV30, the J gene TRBJ1-5; D unresolved. This CDR3 comprises 14 residues. The germline V gene encodes CDR1 GTSNPN and CDR2 SVGIG (reference sequence). The V and J ends lost 5 bases and 0 bases respectively, with 11 bases between them.

J is TRBJ1-1 and V is TRBV29-1; perhaps TRBD1 as D (6 bases). The germline gives CDR1 SQVTM, CDR2 ANQGSEA. The ends were cut back, 7 bases at V and 0 bases at J, with 21 bases in the middle. The CDR3 loop spans 16 amino acids. CDR3 DNA sequence: TGCAGCGGTCAGGGTGGGGGCTGGCCTTTGAACACTGAAGCTTTCTTT. Encoded protein: CSGQGGGWPLNTEAFF.

About this clone: This same CDR3 is encoded by further DNA sequences in the sample. The V gene is TRBV10-3, the J gene TRBJ2-3; D remains ambiguous. Trimming removed 3 bases at V and 6 bases at J, with 7 bases between. From germline, CDR1 is ENHRY and CDR2 SYGVKD. This CDR3 is built from 12 residues. CDR3 bases: TGTGCCATCAGTGAATCAGAGGATACGCAGTATTTT. It codes for CAISESEDTQYF.

V and J are TRBV28 and TRBJ2-7; D is perhaps TRBD2 (6 bases). The CDR3 spans 14 residues. V was pared by 4 bases and J by 0 bases, with 10 bases between. Germline-derived CDR1 and CDR2 are MDHEN and SYDVKM. CDR3 protein: CASSYPRDSYEQYF. In nucleotides, the CDR3 is TGTGCCAGCAGTTACCCGCGGGACTCCTACGAGCAGTACTTC. The full variable domain, rest sourced from reference TRBV28 and TRBJ2-7, is DVKVTQSSRYLVKRTGEKVFLECVQDMDHENMFWYRQDPGLGLRLIYFSYDVKMKEKGDIPEGYSVSREKKERFSLILESASTNQTSMYLCASSYPRDSYEQYFGPGTRLTVT.

This clone has more than one count but fewer than ten. The CDR3 spells CSAVGQGEAFF. The CDR3 DNA sequence: TGCAGCGCCGTGGGACAGGGAGAAGCTTTCTTT. V and J are TRBV29-1 and TRBJ1-1; 9 bases are shared with TRBD1. The CDR3 consists of 11 residues. The germline V gene encodes CDR1 SQVTM and CDR2 ANQGSEA. With 7 bases clipped from V and 8 bases from J, the junction kept 5 bases outside the gene matches.

V is TRBV2 and J is TRBJ2-7; 10 bases fit TRBD1. The CDR3 spans 13 residues. The V gene's germline CDR1 is SNHLY and CDR2 FYNNEI. V shed 8 bases and J 4 bases; nucleotides not matched to a gene: 5. The CDR3 nucleotides read TGTGCCAGCTGGGACAGGGGCCGGTACGAGCAGTACTTC. It translates to CASWDRGRYEQYF.

The V call is TRBV7-2, the J call TRBJ2-1, with 9 nucleotides matching TRBD2. After removal of 1 base from V and 8 bases from J, the junction contained 9 bases not matched to a gene. Germline CDR1 and CDR2: SGHTA and FQGNSA. This CDR3 has 16 residues. The CDR3 spells CASSLVTAGGPDEQFF. Written as DNA, the CDR3 is TGTGCCAGCAGCTTAGTAACGGCGGGAGGGCCCGATGAGCAGTTCTTC.

The chain uses TRBV9 and TRBJ1-2, with a weak D call TRBD1 (5 bases). The V and J ends lost 5 bases and 7 bases respectively, with 6 bases between them. From germline, CDR1 is SGDLS and CDR2 YYNGEE. The CDR3 is made up of 10 amino acids. The CDR3 DNA reads as TGTGCCAGCAGAGGGGTTGGCTACACCTTC. Its translation: CASRGVGYTF. The full variable domain, in which reference TRBV9 and TRBJ1-2 provide the parts outside the CDR3, is DSGVTQTPKHLITATGQRVTLRCSPRSGDLSVYWYQQSLDQGLQFLIQYYNGEERAKGNILERFSAQQFPDLHSELNLSSLELGDSALYFCASRGVGYTFGSGTRLTVV.

V and J are TRBV27 and TRBJ2-2; the D is unclear. This CDR3 is 16 amino acids long. The germline V gene encodes CDR1 MNHEY and CDR2 SMNVEV (reference sequence). Trimming took off 7 bases at V and 1 base at J, with 16 bases between the two ends. The CDR3 sequence: CASKPSPGGNTGELFF. In nucleotides, the CDR3 is TGTGCCAGCAAACCCTCCCCCGGCGGGAACACCGGGGAGCTGTTTTTT.

This chain joins TRBV29-1 and TRBJ1-1; a possible D gene is TRBD1 (5 bases). V lost 4 bases, J lost 6 bases, and 12 bases lay in between. In germline, CDR1 is SQVTM, CDR2 ANQGSEA. The CDR3 covers 12 residues. The chain's CDR3 is CSVVMGDPEAFF. CDR3 DNA sequence: TGCAGCGTTGTTATGGGGGACCCTGAAGCTTTCTTT.

This chain connects TRBV9 to TRBJ1-2; D gene uncertain. V lost 6 bases, J lost 1 base, and 7 bases lay in between. Germline lookup yields CDR1 SGDLS and CDR2 YYNGEE. The CDR3 spans 12 residues. The chain's CDR3 is CASTQYNYGYTF. The CDR3 coding sequence is TGTGCCAGCACACAGTATAACTATGGCTACACCTTC.

V usage is TRBV27 and J usage is TRBJ2-7; D possibly corresponds to TRBD2 (6 bases). The germline V gene has CDR1 MNHEY and CDR2 SMNVEV (reference sequence). The CDR3 extends over 12 amino acids. V shed 6 bases and J shed 10 bases, with 16 bases lying between them. For the CDR3, the DNA is TGTGCCAGCAGCCCGGGAGCGAAAGGCCAGTACTTC. This translates into CASSPGAKGQYF.